One and the same sample provided the 21 T cell receptor beta chains below, sequenced in a study of blood T cells in healthy people across ages. Sample-barcoded 5' priming and a J-beta primer mix drove a second PCR of roughly 6 to 12 cycles. TCRdb reprocessed the 5' RACE reads with MiXCR, giving one entry per CDR3 protein. The data hold 1,800,000 or so distinct CDR3 sequences, with 39% observed a single time. Material: blood. All receptors come from a human donor in good health.

This clonotype was seen more than once but under ten times. J is TRBJ2-1 and V is TRBV18, with D hard to call. CDR3 length equals 16 residues. Germline CDR1 reads KGHSH; CDR2 reads LQKENI. Trimming removed 5 bases from V and 6 bases from J, with 20 bases in between. CDR3 in DNA: TGTGCCAGCTCATCACAACCCCGCGGCCTGGGCAATGAGCAGTTCTTC. Protein product: CASSSQPRGLGNEQFF.

The V and J genes are TRBV20-1 and TRBJ1-2, with no clear D. V lost 3 bases and J 2 bases, leaving 10 bases between the germline ends. The CDR3 extends over 13 amino acids. Germline loops: CDR1 DFQATT, CDR2 SNEGSKA (reference sequence). DNA for the CDR3: TGCAGTGCTAGGGCAGGAGACAACTATGGCTACACCTTC. Translating gives CSARAGDNYGYTF.

The rearrangement uses TRBV28 and TRBJ1-1; TRBD1 aligns across 9 bases. The length of the CDR3 is 11 residues. Per germline, CDR1 MDHEN and CDR2 SYDVKM. The J segment lost 11 bases and the V segment lost 6 bases, leaving 4 bases of the junction unmatched. The CDR3 nucleotides are TGTGCCAGCAGGGACAGGGGAAGCGCTTTCTTT. It codes for CASRDRGSAFF.

This clonotype has a handful of counts. The V gene is TRBV7-2, the J gene TRBJ2-7; D not certain. The end of the DNA aligns better with TRBJ2-5, so the J call may be wrong. Germline V gives CDR1 SGHTA, CDR2 FQGNSA. The CDR3 is 14 residues long. CDR3 sequence reads: CASSFGKGRETQYF. CDR3 DNA: TGTGCCAGCAGCTTTGGAAAAGGAAGGGAGACCCAGTACTTC.

This chain joins TRBV28 and TRBJ2-7; D remains unclear. The V end was cut by 7 bases, the J end by 5 bases, with 12 bases between. CDR1 is MDHEN and CDR2 is SYDVKM in the germline V gene. The CDR3 extends over 12 amino acids. CDR3 region: CASTSKGHEQYF. As DNA, the CDR3 is TGTGCCAGCACCAGCAAGGGCCACGAGCAGTACTTC.

V usage is TRBV27 and J usage is TRBJ2-4; no clear D gene. This CDR3 is 12 amino acids long. CDR1 is MNHEY and CDR2 is SMNVEV in the germline V gene (reference sequence). Trimming cost V 5 bases and J 9 bases, with 11 bases left between them. The CDR3 reads CASSPENSIQYF. The DNA of the CDR3 is TGTGCCAGCAGTCCAGAAAACAGCATTCAGTACTTC.

The genes are TRBV10-3 and TRBJ1-2, with 7 nucleotides matching TRBD1. The junction had 2 bases not matched to a gene; V was cut back by 2 bases and J by 2 bases. Germline lookup yields CDR1 ENHRY and CDR2 SYGVKD. This CDR3 is built from 14 residues. CDR3 amino acids: CAISEGTANYGYTF. The DNA of the CDR3 is TGTGCCATCAGTGAGGGGACAGCGAACTATGGCTACACCTTC.

This chain links TRBV20-1 with TRBJ2-3, with D perhaps TRBD2 (6 bases). V was trimmed by 5 bases and J by 2 bases, leaving 14 bases between them. The CDR3 has 14 residues. The germline CDR1 and CDR2 sequences are DFQATT and SNEGSKA (reference sequence). The CDR3, as DNA: TGCAGTGCTGGGACTTTCCGTAACACAGATACGCAGTATTTT. It specifies CSAGTFRNTDTQYF.

The chain couples TRBV20-1 to TRBJ2-2; either TRBD1 or TRBD2 may fit D (7 bases each). V lost 4 bases and J lost 6, with 21 bases in between. Germline values: CDR1 DFQATT, CDR2 SNEGSKA (reference sequence). This CDR3 region has 16 residues. The CDR3 nucleotides read TGCAGTGCTACGAAAGGGGGCGCGGGGGTTGCCGGGGAGCTGTTTTTT. Protein: CSATKGGAGVAGELFF.

On this clonotype: A much larger clonotype is one base distant, so this may be a read error. The chain recombines TRBV27 with TRBJ1-5; 9 nucleotides agree with TRBD1. The CDR3 totals 15 residues. The J segment lost 4 bases and the V segment lost 4 bases, leaving 5 bases of the junction unmatched. Germline CDR1 and CDR2: MNHEY and SMNVEV (reference sequence). CDR3 nucleotides: TGTGCCAGCAGTTCCTCCGGGACAGGGAATCAGCCCCAGCATTTT. Protein sequence: CASSSSGTGNQPQHF.

The rearrangement joins TRBV4-3 to TRBJ1-2, with D hard to call. Between the trimmed V and J ends, which lost 0 bases and 3 bases, there was a span of 8 bases. CDR3 size: 14 residues. Germline CDR1 is LGHNA and CDR2 is YSLEER. The CDR3 bases are TGCGCCAGCAGCCAAGAACGGGCTTACTATGGCTACACCTTC. Protein sequence: CASSQERAYYGYTF.

V usage is TRBV2 and J usage is TRBJ2-3, with TRBD2 matching over 8 bases. CDR3 size: 15 residues. CDR1 and CDR2 from the germline V gene are SNHLY and FYNNEI. After removal of 3 bases from V and 2 bases from J, the junction contained 4 bases not matched to a gene. CDR3 amino acids: CASSEAGGYTDTQYF. CDR3 in DNA: TGTGCCAGCAGTGAGGCGGGGGGATACACAGATACGCAGTATTTT.

The chain's CDR3 is CASKGGLNEKLFF. In nucleotides, the CDR3 is TGTGCCAGCAAGGGGGGACTAAATGAAAAACTGTTTTTT. This chain links TRBV6-5 with TRBJ1-4; weak D call: TRBD1 (6 bases). This CDR3 contains 13 residues. Trimming pared 7 bases from V and 5 bases from J, leaving 11 bases between. CDR1 MNHEY and CDR2 SVGAGI come from the germline V gene.

The chain combines TRBV15 with TRBJ1-2; 7 bases fit TRBD1. The CDR3 covers 16 residues. Trimming took 1 base from V and 0 from J; bases not matched to a gene: 5. Germline CDR1 reads LNHNV; CDR2 reads YYDKDF (reference sequence). The CDR3 region is CATSRGGGPANYGYTF. For the CDR3, the DNA is TGTGCCACCAGCAGAGGAGGGGGCCCAGCTAACTATGGCTACACCTTC.

This clonotype was detected only a few times. The gene calls are TRBV7-2 and TRBJ2-5; D unresolved. The V end lost 1 base, the J end lost 3 bases, and 12 bases lay between the germline ends. The CDR3 runs to 15 residues. CDR1 is SGHTA and CDR2 is FQGNSA in the germline V gene. This chain's CDR3 is CASSLGYRMEETQYF. DNA of the CDR3: TGTGCCAGCAGCTTAGGCTACCGGATGGAAGAGACCCAGTACTTC.

Notes on this clonotype: This could be a read error, since a much larger clone is one nucleotide away. This chain joins TRBV29-1 and TRBJ2-2; D is perhaps TRBD2 (5 bases). The CDR3 contains 14 residues. Germline V gene sequence: CDR1 SQVTM, CDR2 ANQGSEA. CDR3 nucleotides: TGCAGCGTCTACATTACTAGTGGGCCCGGGGAGCGGTTTTTT. This codes for CSVYITSGPGERFF.

This clonotype was counted only a few times. One end of the junction is discordant with germline, which a read error may explain. The chain is built from TRBV5-1 and TRBJ2-7; the D is unclear. CDR3 size: 14 residues. Germline V CDR1 and CDR2: SGHRS, YFSETQ. CDR3 amino acids: CASSLFESSHEQYF. The CDR3 region has the DNA TGCGCCAGCAGCTTGTTTGAGAGCTCCCACGAGCAGTACTTC.

A few counts support this clonotype. This rearrangement joins TRBV3-1 to TRBJ2-3; D uncertain. Trimming stripped 4 bases from V and 6 bases from J, with 17 bases between. The CDR3 totals 15 residues. Germline CDR1 and CDR2: LGHDT and YNNKEL (reference sequence). The CDR3 spells CASSPYDFPSDTQYF. The DNA for the CDR3 is TGTGCCAGCAGCCCGTATGACTTCCCATCGGATACGCAGTATTTT.

This clonotype was observed a handful of times. The chain recombines TRBV29-1 with TRBJ1-2; TRBD1 matches 10 bases. CDR3 length: 16 residues. CDR1 is SQVTM and CDR2 is ANQGSEA in the germline V gene. The V and J ends lost 2 bases and 4 bases, in that order; junction bases with no gene match: 10. In nucleotides, the CDR3 is TGCAGCGTTGAAAGCGGACAGGGGGAAGAAGGCTATGGCTACACCTTC. It yields the protein CSVESGQGEEGYGYTF.

In its sample, this clonotype was seen many times. CDR3 coding DNA: TGTGCCAGCAGCGTTGGGACAGGGGGCCAAGAGACCCAGTACTTC. Translated, it gives CASSVGTGGQETQYF. The chain couples TRBV9 to TRBJ2-5; 11 nucleotides align to TRBD1. The germline V gene encodes CDR1 SGDLS and CDR2 YYNGEE. The V and J ends lost 2 bases and 1 base, in that order; junction bases with no gene match: 1. The CDR3 has 15 residues.

The chain carries TRBV28 and TRBJ2-1, with D unclear. Trimming stripped 6 bases from V and 3 bases from J, with 12 bases between. There are 14 residues in the CDR3. CDR1 MDHEN and CDR2 SYDVKM come from the germline V gene. In DNA form, the CDR3 reads TGTGCCAGCAGCGCATCGGACCACTACAATGAGCAGTTCTTC. It codes for CASSASDHYNEQFF.